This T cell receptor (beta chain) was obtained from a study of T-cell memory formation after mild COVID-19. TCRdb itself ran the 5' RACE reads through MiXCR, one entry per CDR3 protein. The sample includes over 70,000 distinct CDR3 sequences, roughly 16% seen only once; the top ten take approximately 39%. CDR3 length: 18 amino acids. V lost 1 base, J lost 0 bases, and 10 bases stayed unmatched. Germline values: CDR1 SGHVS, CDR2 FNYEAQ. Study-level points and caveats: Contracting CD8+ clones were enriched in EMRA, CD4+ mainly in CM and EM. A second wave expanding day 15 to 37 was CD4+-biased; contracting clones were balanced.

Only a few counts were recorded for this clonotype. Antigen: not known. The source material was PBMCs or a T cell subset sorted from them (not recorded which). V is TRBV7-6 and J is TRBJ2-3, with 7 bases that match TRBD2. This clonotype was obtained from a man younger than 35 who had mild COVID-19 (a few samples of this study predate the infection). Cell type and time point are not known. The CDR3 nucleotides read TGTGCCAGCAGCTTAGTTACTTTTGCGGGGGAGAGCACAGATACGCAGTATTTT. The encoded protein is CASSLVTFAGESTDTQYF.